This TCR beta chain appears in the sequencing data of a study of blood T cells in healthy people across ages. Next came a second PCR, run for about 7 to 12 cycles, which used a sample-barcoded 5' primer along with a J-beta primer mix. The authors tagged each cDNA molecule using a template-switch adaptor with 12 random nucleotides. MiXCR, applied by TCRdb to the 5' RACE reads, yields one record per CDR3 protein. The sample lists about 760,000 distinct CDR3 sequences; roughly 25% were seen once. Isolation yielded PBMCs, at least 6 million per sample, in every case. This clonotype was detected a few times. V gave up 7 bases and J gave up 3 bases, with 16 bases separating them. This CDR3 spans 15 amino acids. Germline CDR1 reads SEHNR; CDR2 reads FQNEAQ (reference sequence). The same sample was also studied in work on T cells of mothers and their children. This second study says: In each mother, TCR beta CDR3 reads exceeded 9.5 million; in each child, they numbered 3 million to 3.5 million. The study found slightly higher but non-significant overlap in related versus unrelated mother-child pairs.

The TCR comes from a boy aged 5-17 years in good health. The chain carries TRBV7-9 and TRBJ2-1, with D hard to call. Sequences were obtained from blood. This chain's CDR3 is CASNTDRPIYNEQFF. For the CDR3, the DNA is TGTGCCAGCAATACAGATCGTCCGATCTACAATGAGCAGTTCTTC.